These 13 T cell receptor beta chains were all obtained from the same sample, sequenced in a study of regulatory T cells in long-lasting Graves disease. Relying on iRepertoire HTBI primers and Arm-PCR of CDR3 regions, the team built TCR beta libraries. TCRdb analysed the multiplex PCR reads with MiXCR anew, one entry per CDR3 protein. The data show hundreds of thousands of distinct CDR3 sequences, with roughly a fifth seen just once and 13% to 15% held by the top ten. As for time point: persistent/refractory GD, antithyroid drugs over 5 years with positive TRAb. After RNA was extracted from PBMCs, the TCR library was made from it. The sample here was peripheral blood mononuclear cells (PBMCs), taken when the disease was refractory, from a patient treated with antithyroid drugs. The receptors originated from a female donor with Graves disease.

This clonotype was seen many times. For the CDR3, the DNA is TGTGCCAGCAGTTACGACGGGGCTGGGGCCAACGTCCTGACTTTC. Translation: CASSYDGAGANVLTF. The gene calls are TRBV6-5 and TRBJ2-6, with a possible D match to TRBD2 (5 bases). CDR3 length: 15 amino acids. Germline values: CDR1 MNHEY, CDR2 SVGAGI. The V gene lost 2 bases and the J gene lost 2 bases, with 7 bases spanning the gap.

This clonotype has ten or more counts. The V call is TRBV5-6, the J call TRBJ2-5; TRBD2 is a possible D gene (5 bases). The germline V gene encodes CDR1 SGHDT and CDR2 YYEEEE. The CDR3 runs to 13 residues. V was pared by 2 bases and J by 3 bases, with 8 bases between. CDR3 in amino acids: CASSFRGEETQYF. The CDR3 DNA follows: TGTGCCAGCAGCTTTCGGGGAGAAGAGACCCAGTACTTC.

This clonotype has only a few counts. This chain uses TRBV15 with TRBJ2-6; TRBD1 is a possible D gene (6 bases). CDR3 length equals 18 residues. Trimming stripped 5 bases from V and 3 bases from J, with 20 bases between. The germline gives CDR1 LNHNV, CDR2 YYDKDF (reference sequence). The CDR3 protein is CATSPRTRQERGANVLTF. CDR3 DNA: TGTGCCACCAGCCCCCGAACTAGACAGGAGCGTGGGGCCAACGTCCTGACTTTC. The full variable domain, rest sourced from reference TRBV15 and TRBJ2-6, is DAMVIQNPRYQVTQFGKPVTLSCSQTLNHNVMYWYQQKSSQAPKLLFHYYDKDFNNEADTPDNFQSRRPNTSFCFLDIRSPGLGDTAMYLCATSPRTRQERGANVLTFGAGSRLTVL.

This clonotype came up many times. V is TRBV28 and J is TRBJ2-4; D is unclear. Germline assignment: CDR1 MDHEN and CDR2 SYDVKM. The CDR3 spans 14 residues. V was cut by 5 bases and J by 4 bases, with 12 bases left in between. CDR3 in amino acids: CASSIGIQKNIQYF. The CDR3 DNA sequence: TGTGCCAGCAGTATAGGGATACAGAAAAACATTCAGTACTTC.

The rearrangement uses TRBV10-3 and TRBJ1-2; D is unclear. The CDR3 is made up of 13 amino acids. V was shortened by 1 base and J by 2 bases, with 5 bases between the two germline ends. Germline V lookup: CDR1 ENHRY, CDR2 SYGVKD. The CDR3 DNA is TGTGCCATCAGTGAGTTTGAAAACTATGGCTACACCTTC. Encoded protein: CAISEFENYGYTF.

This clonotype was counted at least ten times. This rearrangement joins TRBV20-1 to TRBJ1-1; no clear D gene. Germline CDR1 DFQATT, CDR2 SNEGSKA (reference sequence). The CDR3 runs 13 residues. The germline V and J ends were trimmed by 1 base and 0 bases, with 6 bases remaining between them. The CDR3 nucleotides are TGCAGTGCTAGAGGGACCGTGAACACTGAAGCTTTCTTT. It encodes CSARGTVNTEAFF.

This clonotype was seen many times. This sequence joins TRBV20-1 and TRBJ2-7; 8 bases are a match to TRBD2. Germline CDR1 DFQATT, CDR2 SNEGSKA (reference sequence). The CDR3 extends over 13 amino acids. Trimming took 3 bases from V and 9 from J; bases not matched to a gene: 10. CDR3 protein: CSARGREEVVQYF. DNA of the CDR3: TGCAGTGCTAGGGGGCGGGAGGAAGTAGTGCAGTACTTC.

The table lists this clonotype with a few counts. The rearrangement uses TRBV6-1 and TRBJ1-2; D unclear. Germline V gene sequence: CDR1 MNHNS, CDR2 SASEGT. Trimming shortened V by 7 bases and J by 4 bases, and 10 bases separated the two germline ends. The CDR3 totals 12 residues. The CDR3 sequence is CASKEGPYGYTF. The CDR3 bases are TGTGCCAGCAAGGAAGGGCCCTATGGCTACACCTTC.

This clonotype has ten or more counts. This sequence joins TRBV12-3 or TRBV12-4 and TRBJ1-1; TRBD1 matches at 9 bases. Germline trimming cut 6 bases from V and 10 bases from J; bases unmatched to any gene: 3. CDR3 length: 11 amino acids. CDR3 region: CASREQGAAFF. The CDR3, as DNA: TGTGCCAGCAGGGAACAGGGGGCAGCTTTCTTT.

This clonotype has a count of ten or more. The rearrangement joins TRBV28 to TRBJ2-7, with TRBD2 matching over 15 bases. The CDR3 loop spans 14 amino acids. The V segment lost 8 bases and the J segment 12 bases; nucleotides outside the gene matches: 11. Germline assignment: CDR1 MDHEN and CDR2 SYDVKM. For the CDR3, the DNA is TGTGCCAGCCGCCCCCCTGGACTAGCGGGAGGGGGGTACTTC. It is translated as CASRPPGLAGGGYF. Combining the CDR3 with reference TRBV28 and TRBJ2-7 gives the whole variable domain DVKVTQSSRYLVKRTGEKVFLECVQDMDHENMFWYRQDPGLGLRLIYFSYDVKMKEKGDIPEGYSVSREKKERFSLILESASTNQTSMYLCASRPPGLAGGGYFGPGTRLTVT.

This clonotype showed up many times. The chain carries TRBV10-3 and TRBJ1-5; TRBD1 aligns across 9 bases. The germline V gene encodes CDR1 ENHRY and CDR2 SYGVKD. Unmatched junction bases numbered 2, after V lost 2 bases and J lost 6 bases. This CDR3 comprises 14 residues. The DNA for the CDR3 is TGTGCCATCAGTGAGACAGGGGGCTCTCAGCCCCAGCATTTT. Protein: CAISETGGSQPQHF.

This clonotype was seen a few times. This rearrangement joins TRBV20-1 to TRBJ1-5; D may be TRBD1 (6 bases). Germline assignment: CDR1 DFQATT and CDR2 SNEGSKA (reference sequence). The CDR3 spans 14 residues. V gave up 1 base and J gave up 3 bases, with 10 bases separating them. Written as DNA, the CDR3 is TGCAGTGCTAGAGCACAGGGCCCCAATCAGCCCCAGCATTTT. Amino acids: CSARAQGPNQPQHF.

This clonotype has ten or more counts. The gene calls are TRBV7-8 and TRBJ2-7, with D uncertain. With 2 bases removed from V and 3 bases from J, the gap between germline ends came to 11 bases. This CDR3 has 14 residues. In germline, CDR1 is SGHVS, CDR2 FQNEAQ. The CDR3: CASSLTPSIYEQYF. The CDR3, as DNA: TGTGCCAGCAGCTTAACCCCGTCTATCTACGAGCAGTACTTC.